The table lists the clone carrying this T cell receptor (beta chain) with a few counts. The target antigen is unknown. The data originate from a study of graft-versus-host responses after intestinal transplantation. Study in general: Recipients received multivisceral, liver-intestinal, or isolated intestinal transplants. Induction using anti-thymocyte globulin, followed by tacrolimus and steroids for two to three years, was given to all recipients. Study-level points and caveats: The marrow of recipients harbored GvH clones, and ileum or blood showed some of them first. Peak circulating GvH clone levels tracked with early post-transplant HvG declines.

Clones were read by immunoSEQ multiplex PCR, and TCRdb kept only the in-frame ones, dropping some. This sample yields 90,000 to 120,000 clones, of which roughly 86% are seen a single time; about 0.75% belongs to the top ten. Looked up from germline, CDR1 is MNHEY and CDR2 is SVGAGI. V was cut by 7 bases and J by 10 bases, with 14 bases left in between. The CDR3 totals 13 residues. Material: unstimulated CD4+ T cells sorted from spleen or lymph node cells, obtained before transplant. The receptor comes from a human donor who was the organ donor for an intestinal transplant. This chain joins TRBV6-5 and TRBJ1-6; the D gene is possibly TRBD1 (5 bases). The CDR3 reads CASTWGRDSPLHF. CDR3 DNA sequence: TGTGCCAGCACCTGGGGCAGGGACTCACCCCTCCACTTT.